The 14 T cell receptor beta chains given below trace back to one sample, sequenced in a study of STAT5B mutations in CD4+ large granular lymphocyte leukemia. The assay was immunoSEQ multiplex PCR, and TCRdb's table has in-frame clones only and misses some. The data show 25,000 to 35,000 clones, approximately 76% seen once. The sequenced sample consisted of CD4+ T cells from blood buffy coats. The origin of the receptors is a human donor in good health.

The chain is built from TRBV10-1 and TRBJ2-7; D not resolved. Germline values: CDR1 WNHNN, CDR2 SYGVQD (reference sequence). CDR3 length: 13 amino acids. V lost 0 bases and J 3 bases, leaving 6 bases between the germline ends. CDR3 sequence (DNA): TGCGCCAGCAGTGAGTCCAGGAACTACGAGCAGTACTTC. It yields the protein CASSESRNYEQYF.

This rearrangement joins TRBV7-9 to TRBJ1-2, with D unclear. This CDR3 has 17 residues. V lost 1 base and J lost 0, with 15 bases in between. Germline CDR1 is SEHNR and CDR2 is FQNEAQ (reference sequence). The CDR3 region is CASSLDASRGANYGYTF. CDR3 nucleotides: TGTGCCAGCAGCTTAGATGCCTCAAGAGGAGCTAACTATGGCTACACCTTC. The whole variable domain, filled in from reference TRBV7-9 and TRBJ1-2, reads DTGVSQNPRHKITKRGQNVTFRCDPISEHNRLYWYRQTLGQGPEFLTYFQNEAQLEKSRLLSDRFSAERPKGSFSTLEIQRTEQGDSAMYLCASSLDASRGANYGYTFGSGTRLTVV.

The V gene is TRBV7-9, the J gene TRBJ1-2, with 8 positions matching TRBD1. The CDR3 is 13 residues long. CDR1 SEHNR and CDR2 FQNEAQ come from the germline V gene (reference sequence). The ends lost 0 bases at V and 7 bases at J; junction bases unmatched: 1. As DNA, the CDR3 is TGTGCCAGCAGCTTAGCGGGACAGGTTGGCTACACCTTC. Its protein is CASSLAGQVGYTF.

J is TRBJ1-2 and V is TRBV28; no clear D gene. V lost 2 bases and J lost 0, with 13 bases in between. The CDR3 is 16 residues long. Germline V gene lookup returns CDR1 MDHEN and CDR2 SYDVKM. The CDR3 nucleotides read TGTGCCAGCAGTTTAATGGATCAGAGAGCTAACTATGGCTACACCTTC. This gives the protein CASSLMDQRANYGYTF.

This chain links TRBV5-1 with TRBJ1-1, with D unclear. Germline CDR1 is SGHRS and CDR2 is YFSETQ. The CDR3 has 15 residues. The V and J ends lost 0 bases and 1 base respectively, with 10 bases between them. Here the CDR3 reads CASSLGVVGNTEAFF. The CDR3 DNA is TGCGCCAGCAGCTTGGGAGTGGTGGGGAACACTGAAGCTTTCTTT.

The chain is built from TRBV20-1 and TRBJ2-4; D is undetermined. With 3 bases removed from V and 8 bases from J, the gap between germline ends came to 8 bases. Germline V CDR1 and CDR2: DFQATT, SNEGSKA (reference sequence). The CDR3 contains 11 residues. For the CDR3, the DNA is TGCAGTGCTAGGTGGCCAGACATTCAGTACTTC. Encoded protein: CSARWPDIQYF.

This chain joins TRBV28 and TRBJ2-7; 7 bases are a match to TRBD1. CDR3 length: 14 amino acids. J lost 2 bases, V lost 5 bases, and 6 bases had no gene match. From germline, CDR1 is MDHEN and CDR2 SYDVKM. CDR3: CASSTGTVPYEQYF. DNA of the CDR3: TGTGCCAGCAGTACCGGGACAGTGCCCTACGAGCAGTACTTC.

The chain uses TRBV6-5 and TRBJ1-3; D is undetermined. This CDR3 is 13 amino acids long. Trimming stripped 4 bases from V and 7 bases from J, with 11 bases between. Germline CDR1 and CDR2: MNHEY and SVGAGI. The CDR3: CASSLKGLNTIYF. CDR3 coding DNA: TGTGCCAGCAGTTTAAAGGGTTTGAACACCATATATTTT.

The rearrangement links TRBV2 to TRBJ1-2; 8 bases line up with TRBD1. V trimming: 4 bases; J trimming: 8 bases; junction bases outside the gene matches: 6. The CDR3 contains 13 residues. Germline lookup yields CDR1 SNHLY and CDR2 FYNNEI. The CDR3 bases are TGTGCCAGCAGTGGATACGGGACAGGCGGCTACACCTTC. Its translation is CASSGYGTGGYTF.

The V and J genes are TRBV29-1 and TRBJ2-6; D remains unclear. Deletions cut 6 bases from V and 7 bases from J, with 16 bases between. From germline, CDR1 is SQVTM and CDR2 ANQGSEA. The CDR3 has 14 residues. CDR3 sequence: CSVLLATGANVLTF. CDR3 DNA sequence: TGCAGCGTCCTCCTGGCGACGGGCGCCAACGTCCTGACTTTC.

The chain uses TRBV5-1 and TRBJ1-1; D is ambiguous. The germline CDR1 and CDR2 sequences are SGHRS and YFSETQ. The length of the CDR3 is 13 residues. V was cut by 4 bases and J by 3 bases, with 10 bases left in between. In nucleotides, the CDR3 is TGCGCCAGCAGCCCCTTTGAAGACACTGAAGCTTTCTTT. Its protein is CASSPFEDTEAFF.

The chain has TRBV18 and TRBJ2-2; D is possibly TRBD1 (5 bases). V dropped 1 base and J dropped 2 bases, with 8 bases sitting between them. This CDR3 is 15 amino acids long. Germline V CDR1 and CDR2: KGHSH, LQKENI. The CDR3 bases are TGTGCCAGCTCACCACTCCAGGGTAACACCGGGGAGCTGTTTTTT. It is translated as CASSPLQGNTGELFF.

The rearrangement links TRBV28 to TRBJ2-1, with D unclear. The germline gives CDR1 MDHEN, CDR2 SYDVKM. V dropped 4 bases and J dropped 4 bases, with 2 bases sitting between them. There are 11 residues in the CDR3. This CDR3 is CASSSYNEQFF. CDR3 DNA sequence: TGTGCCAGCAGTTCGTACAATGAGCAGTTCTTC.

This chain connects TRBV6-1 to TRBJ1-2, with D maybe TRBD1 (6 bases). This CDR3 has 13 residues. CDR1 and CDR2 from the germline V gene are MNHNS and SASEGT. V lost 8 bases to trimming and J lost 4 bases, with 14 bases between them. The CDR3 is CASPGQNLYGYTF. In nucleotides, the CDR3 is TGTGCCAGCCCCGGACAGAACCTCTATGGCTACACCTTC.